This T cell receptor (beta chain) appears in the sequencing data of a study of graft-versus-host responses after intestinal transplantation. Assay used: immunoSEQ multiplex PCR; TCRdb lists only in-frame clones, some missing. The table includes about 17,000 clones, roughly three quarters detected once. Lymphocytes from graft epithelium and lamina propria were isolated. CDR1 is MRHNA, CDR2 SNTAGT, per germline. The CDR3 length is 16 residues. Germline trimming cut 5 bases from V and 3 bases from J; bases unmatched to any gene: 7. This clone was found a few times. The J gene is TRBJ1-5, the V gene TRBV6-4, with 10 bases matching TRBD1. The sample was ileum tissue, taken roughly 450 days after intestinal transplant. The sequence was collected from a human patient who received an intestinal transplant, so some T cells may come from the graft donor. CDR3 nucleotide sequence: TGTGCCAGCAGTCCCGGGACAGGGGCCCCCAATCAGCCCCAGCATTTT. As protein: CASSPGTGAPNQPQHF.